This entry is about one T cell receptor beta chain. Its matching antigen is unknown. This sample is part of a study of blood T cells in healthy people across ages. A second PCR of 7 to 11 cycles used a sample-barcoded 5' primer and a J-beta primer mix. TCRdb fed the 5' RACE reads into MiXCR, producing one record per CDR3 protein. The table shows fewer than 1,000,000 distinct CDR3 sequences, with 44% occurring only once. Study-wide results and caveats: Using unsorted PBMCs precluded a conclusive naive versus antigen-experienced comparison.

The TCR was taken from a man in his fifties or sixties in good health. Input material: blood.

The CDR3 nucleotides read TGTGCCAGCAGCTGGGGGCAGGGGGGCACTGAAGCTTTCTTT. Its protein is CASSWGQGGTEAFF. This chain uses TRBV5-6 with TRBJ1-1; TRBD1 matches 7 bases. Germline V lookup: CDR1 SGHDT, CDR2 YYEEEE. The CDR3 spans 14 residues. The J segment lost 4 bases and the V segment lost 3 bases, leaving 6 bases of the junction unmatched.